Each of the 27 T cell receptor beta chains below was sequenced from the same sample in a study of shared T cell receptors in the human thymus. Produced via immunoSEQ multiplex PCR; TCRdb's table is partial and in-frame only. The sample includes roughly 710,000 clones, over 75% of them seen just once. The sample was also reused in another study, on human thymus T cells.

The sample comprised thymocytes. These receptors were obtained from a girl under two years old with a congenital heart defect.

The V and J genes are TRBV14 and TRBJ2-7; no reliable D call. The CDR3 is 12 residues long. V lost 1 base to trimming and J lost 10 bases, with 11 bases between them. Germline V lookup: CDR1 SGHDN, CDR2 FVKESK. The CDR3 sequence is CASSQASGPQYF. DNA for the CDR3: TGTGCCAGCAGCCAAGCTTCAGGCCCTCAGTACTTC.

The genes are TRBV9 and TRBJ2-2; 8 bases align to TRBD2. With 2 bases clipped from V and 4 bases from J, the junction kept 1 base outside the gene matches. Germline CDR1 is SGDLS and CDR2 is YYNGEE. The CDR3 extends over 14 amino acids. CDR3 sequence: CASSVGLATGELFF. CDR3 DNA sequence: TGTGCCAGCAGCGTCGGACTAGCCACCGGGGAGCTGTTTTTT.

This clone was picked up one time. The CDR3 DNA reads TGTGCCAGCAGTCACCGGGACAGGGAATTTTTT. This encodes CASSHRDREFF. The rearrangement links TRBV28 to TRBJ1-4; the match to TRBD1 covers 9 bases. J was trimmed by 17 bases and V by 5 bases; bases with no gene match: 6. Germline loops: CDR1 MDHEN, CDR2 SYDVKM. CDR3 length: 11 residues.

The CDR3 loop is CASGTARNTEAFF. As DNA, the CDR3 is TGTGCTAGTGGGACAGCCCGGAACACTGAAGCTTTCTTT. The genes are TRBV12-5 and TRBJ1-1; possibly TRBD1 for D (5 bases). The germline gives CDR1 LGHNT, CDR2 FRNRAP. Trimming shortened V by 6 bases and J by 1 base, and 9 bases separated the two germline ends. The length of the CDR3 is 13 residues. The whole variable domain, remainder taken from reference TRBV12-5 and TRBJ1-1, is DARVTQTPRHKVTEMGQEVTMRCQPILGHNTVFWYRQTMMQGLELLAYFRNRAPLDDSGMPKDRFSAEMPDATLATLKIQPSEPRDSAVYFCASGTARNTEAFFGQGTRLTVV.

V is TRBV6-6 and J is TRBJ1-2; D unclear. The CDR3 is 12 amino acids. Trimming took 8 bases from V and 8 from J, leaving 15 bases between them. Germline CDR1 MNHNY, CDR2 SVGAGI (reference sequence). CDR3 sequence: CASLLGGKGYTF. Here the CDR3 DNA reads TGTGCCAGCCTCTTGGGCGGGAAGGGCTACACCTTC.

This clone was seen just once. V is TRBV7-3 and J is TRBJ2-1; the match to TRBD2 covers 9 bases. CDR3 length: 14 amino acids. The V gene's germline CDR1 is SGHTA and CDR2 FQGTGA. Trimming removed 2 bases from V and 6 bases from J; junction bases left unmatched: 2. The DNA of the CDR3 is TGTGCCAGCAGCTTAGGCGGGGGGGCCAATGAGCAGTTCTTC. The encoded protein is CASSLGGGANEQFF.

This chain links TRBV2 with TRBJ2-7; D ambiguous. The CDR3 is made up of 13 amino acids. Germline loops: CDR1 SNHLY, CDR2 FYNNEI. V lost 8 bases to trimming and J lost 5 bases, with 16 bases between them. Here the CDR3 reads CASYLYGYDEQYF. CDR3 bases: TGTGCCAGCTATTTATACGGGTACGACGAGCAGTACTTC.

The chain links TRBV5-1 to TRBJ2-1, with TRBD2 identical over 7 bases. Germline assignment: CDR1 SGHRS and CDR2 YFSETQ. With V trimmed by 4 bases and J by 0 bases, 13 bases remained unmatched. This CDR3 spans 18 amino acids. CDR3 residues: CASSHPHAGDTSYNEQFF. CDR3 in DNA: TGCGCCAGCAGCCACCCCCATGCGGGGGATACCTCCTACAATGAGCAGTTCTTC.

The chain recombines TRBV6-5 with TRBJ1-2, with D possibly being TRBD1 (6 bases). V was pared by 7 bases and J by 5 bases, with 17 bases between. The CDR3 extends over 14 amino acids. From germline, CDR1 is MNHEY and CDR2 SVGAGI. The CDR3 region is CASIRGFGDYGYTF. CDR3 bases: TGTGCCAGCATTAGGGGGTTTGGGGATTATGGCTACACCTTC.

The chain links TRBV5-1 to TRBJ2-1; D is perhaps TRBD2 (5 bases). The CDR3 sequence is 13 residues long. The germline CDR1 and CDR2 sequences are SGHRS and YFSETQ. Trimming removed 4 bases from V and 4 bases from J, with 9 bases in between. The CDR3: CASSPPGYNEQFF. In DNA form, the CDR3 reads TGCGCCAGCAGCCCGCCGGGGTACAATGAGCAGTTCTTC.

The chain recombines TRBV6-1 with TRBJ1-2, with unresolved D. Trimming pared 7 bases from V and 3 bases from J, leaving 12 bases between. The CDR3 has 13 amino acids. CDR1 and CDR2 from the germline V gene are MNHNS and SASEGT. DNA for the CDR3: TGTGCCAGCATCCCCGGGGATGACTATGGCTACACCTTC. This gives the protein CASIPGDDYGYTF.

This rearrangement joins TRBV4-1 to TRBJ1-1; D unresolved. V was shortened by 6 bases and J by 11 bases, with 22 bases between the two germline ends. This CDR3 is built from 14 residues. Germline CDR1 MGHRA, CDR2 YSYEKL. CDR3: CASSREPGPGRAFF. In nucleotides, the CDR3 is TGCGCCAGCAGTAGGGAACCCGGACCGGGGAGGGCTTTCTTT.

The chain links TRBV6-5 to TRBJ2-1; possible D gene TRBD1, 5 bases. Trimming cost V 0 bases and J 6 bases, with 6 bases left between them. The CDR3 loop spans 13 amino acids. From germline, CDR1 is MNHEY and CDR2 SVGAGI. The CDR3 reads CASSYSQGNEQFF. CDR3 sequence (DNA): TGTGCCAGCAGTTACTCCCAGGGCAATGAGCAGTTCTTC.

The rearrangement uses TRBV5-1 and TRBJ2-7; D uncertain. CDR1 is SGHRS and CDR2 is YFSETQ in the germline V gene. The germline V and J ends were trimmed by 0 bases and 2 bases, with 6 bases remaining between them. The CDR3 covers 13 residues. For the CDR3, the DNA is TGCGCCAGCAGCTTGGCCCCGGCCTACGAGCAGTACTTC. It specifies CASSLAPAYEQYF.

The chain combines TRBV30 with TRBJ1-2, with 8 bases identical to TRBD1. The length of the CDR3 is 16 residues. The germline V gene has CDR1 GTSNPN and CDR2 SVGIG (reference sequence). Unmatched junction bases numbered 20, after V lost 6 bases and J lost 8 bases. The CDR3 DNA sequence: TGTGCCTGTCGTTGGGACAGGAAGGGCGCGGGGAAAGGCTACACCTTC. Translation: CACRWDRKGAGKGYTF.

This clone has a single count. V usage is TRBV13 and J usage is TRBJ1-1; D perhaps matches TRBD1 (5 bases). V shed 1 base and J shed 6 bases, with 18 bases lying between them. The CDR3 has 16 amino acids. CDR1 PRHDT and CDR2 FYEKMQ come from the germline V gene (reference sequence). In DNA, the CDR3 is TGTGCCAGCAGCTTAGAGGGAAGGGGTGGTAACGCTGAAGCTTTCTTT. Its protein is CASSLEGRGGNAEAFF.

V and J are TRBV19 and TRBJ1-4, with 10 positions matching TRBD1. CDR3 size: 15 residues. The V gene's germline CDR1 is LNHDA and CDR2 SQIVND (reference sequence). J gave up 6 bases and V 5 bases, and 6 bases lay outside the gene matches. The CDR3 loop reads CASSGWDRGDEKLFF. The DNA of the CDR3 is TGTGCCAGTAGTGGATGGGACAGGGGTGATGAAAAACTGTTTTTT.

The V call is TRBV29-1, the J call TRBJ2-3, with D unclear. Germline V gene lookup returns CDR1 SQVTM and CDR2 ANQGSEA. The V end lost 7 bases, the J end lost 3 bases, and 20 bases lay between the germline ends. The CDR3 is made up of 15 amino acids. In nucleotides, the CDR3 is TGCAGCGGGTATCCCGATCGGCTGGAGACAGATACGCAGTATTTT. Amino acid sequence: CSGYPDRLETDTQYF.

This chain links TRBV28 with TRBJ2-2, with D unresolved. Trimming stripped 4 bases from V and 3 bases from J, with 12 bases between. This CDR3 comprises 15 residues. Germline V gene sequence: CDR1 MDHEN, CDR2 SYDVKM. Written as DNA, the CDR3 is TGTGCCAGCAGTTCCCGCCTAAAATACACCGGGGAGCTGTTTTTT. As protein: CASSSRLKYTGELFF.

The V gene is TRBV7-9, the J gene TRBJ2-7; unclear D gene. CDR1 is SEHNR, CDR2 FQNEAQ, per germline (reference sequence). V was clipped by 6 bases and J by 3 bases, with 15 bases between them. The CDR3 totals 14 residues. CDR3 residues: CASSRGARDYEQYF. The CDR3 DNA is TGTGCCAGCAGTCGAGGCGCCAGAGACTACGAGCAGTACTTC. Full variable domain (rest looked up from reference TRBV7-9 and TRBJ2-7): DTGVSQNPRHKITKRGQNVTFRCDPISEHNRLYWYRQTLGQGPEFLTYFQNEAQLEKSRLLSDRFSAERPKGSFSTLEIQRTEQGDSAMYLCASSRGARDYEQYFGPGTRLTVT.

J is TRBJ1-4 and V is TRBV27, with 7 bases matching TRBD1. V gave up 4 bases and J gave up 8 bases; unmatched junction bases: 7. There are 14 residues in the CDR3. CDR1 MNHEY and CDR2 SMNVEV come from the germline V gene (reference sequence). CDR3 DNA: TGTGCCAGCAGTTCGGACAGGATTAAAGAAAAACTGTTTTTT. Protein product: CASSSDRIKEKLFF.

The chain links TRBV11-2 to TRBJ1-2, with 8 bases fitting TRBD1. Germline CDR1 is SGHAT and CDR2 is FQNNGV. The ends lost 5 bases at V and 5 bases at J; junction bases unmatched: 4. The CDR3 is made up of 13 amino acids. The CDR3 spells CASSLDRAYGYTF. CDR3 nucleotide sequence: TGTGCCAGCAGCCTGGACAGGGCGTATGGCTACACCTTC. Full variable domain (outside the CDR3, taken from reference TRBV11-2 and TRBJ1-2): EAGVAQSPRYKIIEKRQSVAFWCNPISGHATLYWYQQILGQGPKLLIQFQNNGVVDDSQLPKDRFSAERLKGVDSTLKIQPAKLEDSAVYLCASSLDRAYGYTFGSGTRLTVV.

The sample holds a few counts of this clone. J is TRBJ1-6 and V is TRBV14; 8 nucleotides agree with TRBD1. The V gene's germline CDR1 is SGHDN and CDR2 FVKESK. The V and J ends lost 6 bases and 9 bases, in that order; junction bases with no gene match: 7. The CDR3 covers 14 residues. CDR3 loop: CASSMDRDPSPLHF. CDR3 DNA: TGTGCCAGCAGTATGGACAGGGACCCTTCACCCCTCCACTTT.

The chain has TRBV7-9 and TRBJ2-7, with 7 bases matching TRBD1. V dropped 5 bases and J dropped 0; count of bases not matched to a gene: 4. The length of the CDR3 is 14 residues. Germline CDR1 and CDR2: SEHNR and FQNEAQ (reference sequence). DNA of the CDR3: TGTGCCAGCAGCCGGGACAGCTTCTCCTACGAGCAGTACTTC. Translated, it gives CASSRDSFSYEQYF.

The sample holds a few counts of this clone. The genes are TRBV29-1 and TRBJ1-1, with TRBD1 matching over 7 bases. There are 14 residues in the CDR3. CDR1 and CDR2 (germline): SQVTM, ANQGSEA. Trimming removed 1 base from V and 2 bases from J; junction bases left unmatched: 4. The CDR3 coding sequence is TGCAGCGTTGAAGGACAGGGCGAAAACACTGAAGCTTTCTTT. Translation: CSVEGQGENTEAFF.

The table lists this clone with a few counts. The gene calls are TRBV7-9 and TRBJ2-1; D is perhaps TRBD2 (6 bases). Germline V gene sequence: CDR1 SEHNR, CDR2 FQNEAQ (reference sequence). CDR3 length: 16 amino acids. V was shortened by 5 bases and J by 2 bases, with 16 bases between the two germline ends. The CDR3 DNA sequence: TGTGCCAGCAGCAAGAAGACTAGAAGCCCCTACAATGAGCAGTTCTTC. It translates to CASSKKTRSPYNEQFF.

The CDR3 loop is CASSSRDRESAFF. The CDR3 DNA follows: TGCGCCAGCAGCTCCCGGGACAGGGAATCGGCTTTCTTT. The chain carries TRBV5-1 and TRBJ1-1, with 9 bases lining up with TRBD1. CDR3 length: 13 residues. Looked up from germline, CDR1 is SGHRS and CDR2 is YFSETQ. V was pared by 3 bases and J by 11 bases, with 8 bases of the junction left unmatched.